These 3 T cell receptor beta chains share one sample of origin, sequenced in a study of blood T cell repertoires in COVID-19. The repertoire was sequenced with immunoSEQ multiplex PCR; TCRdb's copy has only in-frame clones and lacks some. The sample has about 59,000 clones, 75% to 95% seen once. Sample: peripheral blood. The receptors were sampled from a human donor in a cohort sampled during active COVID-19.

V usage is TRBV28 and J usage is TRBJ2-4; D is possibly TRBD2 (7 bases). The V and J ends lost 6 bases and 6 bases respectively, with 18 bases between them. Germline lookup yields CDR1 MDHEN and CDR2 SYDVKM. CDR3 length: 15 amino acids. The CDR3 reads CASSPPGGRGNIQYF. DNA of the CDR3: TGTGCCAGCAGCCCCCCGGGGGGCCGCGGAAACATTCAGTACTTC.

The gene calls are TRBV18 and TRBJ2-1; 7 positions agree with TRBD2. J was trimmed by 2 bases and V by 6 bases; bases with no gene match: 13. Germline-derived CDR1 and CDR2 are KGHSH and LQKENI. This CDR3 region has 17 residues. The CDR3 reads CASSPKGLVPPYNEQFF. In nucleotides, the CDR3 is TGTGCCAGCTCTCCCAAAGGACTAGTCCCCCCCTACAATGAGCAGTTCTTC.

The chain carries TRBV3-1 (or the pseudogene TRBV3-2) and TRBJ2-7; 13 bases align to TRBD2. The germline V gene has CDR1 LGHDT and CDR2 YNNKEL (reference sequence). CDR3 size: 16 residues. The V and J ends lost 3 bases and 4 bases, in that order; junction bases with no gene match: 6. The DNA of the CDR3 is TGTGCCAGCAGCCAGGGGACTAGCGGGATGGTATACGAGCAGTACTTC. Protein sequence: CASSQGTSGMVYEQYF.